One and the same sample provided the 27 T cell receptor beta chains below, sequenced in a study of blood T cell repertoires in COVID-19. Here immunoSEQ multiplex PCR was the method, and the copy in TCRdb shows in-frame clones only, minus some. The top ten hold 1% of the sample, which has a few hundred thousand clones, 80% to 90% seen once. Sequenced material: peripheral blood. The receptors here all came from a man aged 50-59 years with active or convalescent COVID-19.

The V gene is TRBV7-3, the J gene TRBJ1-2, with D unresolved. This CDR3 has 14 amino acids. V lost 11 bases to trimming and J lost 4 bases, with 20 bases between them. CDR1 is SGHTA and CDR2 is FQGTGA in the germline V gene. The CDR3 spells CASKGGMYVYGYTF. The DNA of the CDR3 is TGTGCCTCCAAGGGAGGGATGTACGTCTATGGCTACACCTTC. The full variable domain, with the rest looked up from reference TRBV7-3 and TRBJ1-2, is GAGVSQTPSNKVTEKGKYVELRCDPISGHTALYWYRQSLGQGPEFLIYFQGTGAADDSGLPNDRFFAVRPEGSVSTLKIQRTERGDSAVYLCASKGGMYVYGYTFGSGTRLTVV.

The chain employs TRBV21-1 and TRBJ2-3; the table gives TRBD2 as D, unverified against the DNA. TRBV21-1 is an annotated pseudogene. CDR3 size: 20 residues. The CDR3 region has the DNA TGTGCCAGCAGCAAAGAAGCGGTGGCAGGACTAGCGGGAGTCGGGGATACGCAGTATTTT. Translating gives CASSKEAVAGLAGVGDTQYF.

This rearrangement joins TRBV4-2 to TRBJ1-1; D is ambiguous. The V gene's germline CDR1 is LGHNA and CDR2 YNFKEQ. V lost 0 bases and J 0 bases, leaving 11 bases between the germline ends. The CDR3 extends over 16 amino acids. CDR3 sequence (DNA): TGTGCCAGCAGCCAAGATTCGGGAGGGATGAACACTGAAGCTTTCTTT. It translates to CASSQDSGGMNTEAFF.

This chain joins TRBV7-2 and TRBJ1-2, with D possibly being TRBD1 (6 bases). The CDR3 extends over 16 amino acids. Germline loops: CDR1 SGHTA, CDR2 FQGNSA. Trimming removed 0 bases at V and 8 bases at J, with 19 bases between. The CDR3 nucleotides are TGTGCCAGCAGCTTAGCGCTGGACAGACCGTCTTGGGGCTACACCTTC. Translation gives CASSLALDRPSWGYTF. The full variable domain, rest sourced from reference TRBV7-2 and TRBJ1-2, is GAGVSQSPSNKVTEKGKDVELRCDPISGHTALYWYRQSLGQGLEFLIYFQGNSAPDKSGLPSDRFSAERTGGSVSTLTIQRTQQEDSAVYLCASSLALDRPSWGYTFGSGTRLTVV.

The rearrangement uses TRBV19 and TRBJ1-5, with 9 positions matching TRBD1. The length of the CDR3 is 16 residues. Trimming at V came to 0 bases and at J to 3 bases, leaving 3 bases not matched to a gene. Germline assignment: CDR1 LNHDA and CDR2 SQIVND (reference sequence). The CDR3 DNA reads TGTGCCAGTAGTATAGATGGGACAGGGAACAATCAGCCCCAGCATTTT. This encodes CASSIDGTGNNQPQHF.

The CDR3 DNA reads as TGTGCCAGCAGCGTAGGACAGGGGGCCGGCTATGGCTACACCTTC. Translating it yields CASSVGQGAGYGYTF. The chain links TRBV9 to TRBJ1-2, with TRBD1 matching over 10 bases. Germline V gene data show CDR1 as SGDLS and CDR2 as YYNGEE. V dropped 0 bases and J dropped 4; count of bases not matched to a gene: 3. CDR3 length equals 15 residues.

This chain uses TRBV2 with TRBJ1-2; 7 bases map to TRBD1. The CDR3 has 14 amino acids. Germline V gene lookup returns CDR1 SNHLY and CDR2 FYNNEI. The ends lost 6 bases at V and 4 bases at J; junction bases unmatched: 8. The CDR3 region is CASRPRTGPYGYTF. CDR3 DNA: TGTGCCAGCAGACCCAGGACAGGTCCCTATGGCTACACCTTC.

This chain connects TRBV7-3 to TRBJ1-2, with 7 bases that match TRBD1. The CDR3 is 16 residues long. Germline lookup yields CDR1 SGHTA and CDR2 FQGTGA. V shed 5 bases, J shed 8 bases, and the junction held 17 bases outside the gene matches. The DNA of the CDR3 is TGTGCCAGCAGCCTCGGGACAGCTGGTGGGGGTTGGGGCTACACCTTC. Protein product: CASSLGTAGGGWGYTF.

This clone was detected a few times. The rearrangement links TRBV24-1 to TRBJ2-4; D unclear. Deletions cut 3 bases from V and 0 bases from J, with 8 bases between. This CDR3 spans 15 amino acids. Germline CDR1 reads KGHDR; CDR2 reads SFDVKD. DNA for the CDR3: TGTGCCACCAGTGATAGTGTAGAAGCCAAAAACATTCAGTACTTC. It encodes CATSDSVEAKNIQYF.

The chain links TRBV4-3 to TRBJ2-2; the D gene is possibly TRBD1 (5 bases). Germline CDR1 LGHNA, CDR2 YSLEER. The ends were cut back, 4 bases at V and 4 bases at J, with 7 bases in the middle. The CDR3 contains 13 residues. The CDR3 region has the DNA TGCGCCAGCAGCCTAGGGGTCACCGGGGAGCTGTTTTTT. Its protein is CASSLGVTGELFF.

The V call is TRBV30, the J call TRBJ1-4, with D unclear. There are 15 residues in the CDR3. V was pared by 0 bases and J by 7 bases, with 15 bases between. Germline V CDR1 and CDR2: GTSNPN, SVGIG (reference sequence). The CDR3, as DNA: TGTGCCTGGAGTGTACGGGGTAGGGAACGTGAAAAACTGTTTTTT. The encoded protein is CAWSVRGREREKLFF.

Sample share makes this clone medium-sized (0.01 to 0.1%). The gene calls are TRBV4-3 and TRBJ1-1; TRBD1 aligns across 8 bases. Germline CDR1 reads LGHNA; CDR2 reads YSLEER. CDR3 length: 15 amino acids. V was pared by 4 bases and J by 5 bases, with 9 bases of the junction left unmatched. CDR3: CASSLETGGWTEAFF. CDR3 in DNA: TGCGCCAGCAGCCTAGAAACAGGGGGATGGACTGAAGCTTTCTTT.

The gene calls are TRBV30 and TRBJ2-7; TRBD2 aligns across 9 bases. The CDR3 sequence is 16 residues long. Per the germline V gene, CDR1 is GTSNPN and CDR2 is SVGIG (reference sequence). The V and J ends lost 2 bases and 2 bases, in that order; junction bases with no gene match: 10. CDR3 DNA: TGTGCCTGGAGTTTGGCGGGAGGGCCAGTAACCTACGAGCAGTACTTC. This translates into CAWSLAGGPVTYEQYF.

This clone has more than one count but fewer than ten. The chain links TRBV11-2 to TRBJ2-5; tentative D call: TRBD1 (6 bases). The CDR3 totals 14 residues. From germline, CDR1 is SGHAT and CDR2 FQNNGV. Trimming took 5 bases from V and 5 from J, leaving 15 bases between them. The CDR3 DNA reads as TGTGCCAGCAGCAAAACAGGGTCCGGGGAGACCCAGTACTTC. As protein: CASSKTGSGETQYF. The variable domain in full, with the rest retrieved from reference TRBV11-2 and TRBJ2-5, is EAGVAQSPRYKIIEKRQSVAFWCNPISGHATLYWYQQILGQGPKLLIQFQNNGVVDDSQLPKDRFSAERLKGVDSTLKIQPAKLEDSAVYLCASSKTGSGETQYFGPGTRLLVL.

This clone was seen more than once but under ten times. This CDR3 is CASSPRQGETTEAFF. The CDR3 region has the DNA TGTGCCAGCAGCCCCAGACAGGGGGAAACCACTGAAGCTTTCTTT. This chain connects TRBV7-2 to TRBJ1-1, with 9 bases aligning to TRBD1. The CDR3 has 15 residues. The J segment lost 4 bases and the V segment lost 5 bases, leaving 8 bases of the junction unmatched. The germline V gene has CDR1 SGHTA and CDR2 FQGNSA.

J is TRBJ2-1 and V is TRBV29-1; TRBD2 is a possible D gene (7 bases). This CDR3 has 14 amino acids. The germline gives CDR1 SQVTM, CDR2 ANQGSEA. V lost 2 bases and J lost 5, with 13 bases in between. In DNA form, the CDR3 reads TGCAGCGTTGAAAAGGGAGGGGGAGACAATGAGCAGTTCTTC. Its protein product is CSVEKGGGDNEQFF.

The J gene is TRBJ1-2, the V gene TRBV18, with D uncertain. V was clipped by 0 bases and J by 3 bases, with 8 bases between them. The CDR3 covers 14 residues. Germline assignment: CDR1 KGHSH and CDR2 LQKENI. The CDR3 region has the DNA TGTGCCAGCTCACCACCGCAAGGAGACTATGGCTACACCTTC. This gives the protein CASSPPQGDYGYTF.

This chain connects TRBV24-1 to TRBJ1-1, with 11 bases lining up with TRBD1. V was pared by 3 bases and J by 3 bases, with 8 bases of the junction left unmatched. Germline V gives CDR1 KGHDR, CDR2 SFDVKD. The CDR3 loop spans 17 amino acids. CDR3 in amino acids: CATSDTTGQGGDTEAFF. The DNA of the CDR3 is TGTGCCACCAGTGATACCACGGGACAGGGGGGAGACACTGAAGCTTTCTTT.

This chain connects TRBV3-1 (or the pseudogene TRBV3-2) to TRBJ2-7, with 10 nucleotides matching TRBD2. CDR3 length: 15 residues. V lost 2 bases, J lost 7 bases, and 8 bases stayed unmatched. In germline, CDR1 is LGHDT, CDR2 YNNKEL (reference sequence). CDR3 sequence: CASSQSLAGAGEQYF. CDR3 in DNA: TGTGCCAGCAGCCAATCGCTAGCGGGAGCGGGGGAGCAGTACTTC.

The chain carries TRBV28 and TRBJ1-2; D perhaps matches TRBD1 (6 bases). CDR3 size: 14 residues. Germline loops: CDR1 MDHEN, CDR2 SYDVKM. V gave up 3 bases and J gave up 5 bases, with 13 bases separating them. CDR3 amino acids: CASSLAPTGYGYTF. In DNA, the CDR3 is TGTGCCAGCAGTTTGGCCCCCACAGGGTATGGCTACACCTTC.

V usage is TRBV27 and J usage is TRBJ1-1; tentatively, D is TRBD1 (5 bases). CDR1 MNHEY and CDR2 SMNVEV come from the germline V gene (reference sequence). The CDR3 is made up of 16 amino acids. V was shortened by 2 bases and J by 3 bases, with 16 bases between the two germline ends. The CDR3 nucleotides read TGTGCCAGCAGTTTAGCAGGACAAATCCGCCACACTGAAGCTTTCTTT. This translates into CASSLAGQIRHTEAFF.

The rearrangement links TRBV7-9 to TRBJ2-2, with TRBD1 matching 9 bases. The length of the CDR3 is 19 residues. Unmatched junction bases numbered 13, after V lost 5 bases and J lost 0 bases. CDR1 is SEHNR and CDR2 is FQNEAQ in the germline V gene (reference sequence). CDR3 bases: TGTGCCAGCAGCGGCCCCGGGACAGGGACGTTCGCGAACACCGGGGAGCTGTTTTTT. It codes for CASSGPGTGTFANTGELFF.

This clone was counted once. Here the CDR3 reads CATSDSGQGVGNQPQHF. DNA for the CDR3: TGTGCCACCAGTGATTCCGGACAGGGGGTTGGCAATCAGCCCCAGCATTTT. The J gene is TRBJ1-5, the V gene TRBV24-1, with 10 nucleotides matching TRBD1. This CDR3 is 17 amino acids long. The germline V gene encodes CDR1 KGHDR and CDR2 SFDVKD. The trim removed 2 bases at V and 2 bases at J, leaving 5 bases unmatched.

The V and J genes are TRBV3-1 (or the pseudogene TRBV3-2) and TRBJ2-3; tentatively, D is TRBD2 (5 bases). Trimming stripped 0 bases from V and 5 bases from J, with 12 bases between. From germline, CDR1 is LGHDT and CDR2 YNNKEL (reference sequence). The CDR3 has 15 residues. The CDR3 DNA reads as TGTGCCAGCAGCCAAGAGGATCCCCGGGGAGATACGCAGTATTTT. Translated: CASSQEDPRGDTQYF.

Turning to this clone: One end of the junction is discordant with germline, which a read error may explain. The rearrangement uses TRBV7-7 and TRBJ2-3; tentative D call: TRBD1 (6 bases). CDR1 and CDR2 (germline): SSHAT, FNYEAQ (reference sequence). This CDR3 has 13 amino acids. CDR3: CASSSNREDTQYF. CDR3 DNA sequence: TGTGCTAGCAGCTCCAACAGGGAAGATACGCAGTATTTT.

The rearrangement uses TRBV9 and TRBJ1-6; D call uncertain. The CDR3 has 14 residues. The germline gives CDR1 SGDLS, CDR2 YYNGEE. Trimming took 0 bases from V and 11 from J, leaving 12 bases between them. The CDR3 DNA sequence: TGTGCCAGCAGCGTAGACGGCTACGGGACACCCCTCCACTTT. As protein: CASSVDGYGTPLHF.

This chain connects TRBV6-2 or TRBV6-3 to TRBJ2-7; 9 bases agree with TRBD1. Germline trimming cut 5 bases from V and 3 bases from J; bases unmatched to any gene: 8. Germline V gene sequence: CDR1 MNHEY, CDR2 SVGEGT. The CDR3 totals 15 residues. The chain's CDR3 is CASSPPGQGSYEQYF. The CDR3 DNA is TGTGCCAGCAGTCCACCGGGACAGGGAAGCTACGAGCAGTACTTC.